A single sample is the source of the 24 T cell receptor beta chains below, sequenced in a study of cytomegalovirus exposure and HLA in healthy donors. The protocol was immunoSEQ multiplex PCR, while the TCRdb copy is restricted to in-frame clones and leaves out a portion. The sample includes some 150,000 clones, 85% to 90% of them seen just once. Sequencing used PBMCs. These TCRs come from a woman between 18 and 29 years old in good health and CMV-seropositive.

This rearrangement joins TRBV5-4 to TRBJ2-7, with a weak D call TRBD2 (6 bases). The length of the CDR3 is 16 residues. V was clipped by 0 bases and J by 6 bases, with 19 bases between them. The V gene's germline CDR1 is SGHNT and CDR2 YYREEE (reference sequence). DNA of the CDR3: TGTGCCAGCAGCTTGGTATCCGTGGGAGCGGGTGGCGAGCAGTACTTC. Translating it yields CASSLVSVGAGGEQYF.

The chain couples TRBV6-6 to TRBJ1-1; 11 bases fit TRBD1. There are 16 residues in the CDR3. The germline V gene encodes CDR1 MNHNY and CDR2 SVGAGI (reference sequence). With V trimmed by 5 bases and J by 5 bases, 10 bases remained unmatched. In DNA form, the CDR3 reads TGTGCCAGCAGTCCGAACGGACAGGGGGCGAGAACTGAAGCTTTCTTT. This codes for CASSPNGQGARTEAFF.

Worth noting for this clone: Within the sample, other DNA sequences also encode this same CDR3. V gene TRBV6-5 combines with J gene TRBJ2-5, with 7 bases identical to TRBD2. J gave up 3 bases and V 1 base, and 2 bases lay outside the gene matches. Germline loops: CDR1 MNHEY, CDR2 SVGAGI. The CDR3 consists of 14 residues. The CDR3 here is CASSYLGGEETQYF. CDR3 sequence (DNA): TGTGCCAGCAGTTACTTGGGGGGGGAAGAGACCCAGTACTTC.

The chain employs TRBV28 and TRBJ2-1, with 14 positions matching TRBD2. The germline CDR1 and CDR2 sequences are MDHEN and SYDVKM. V trimming: 6 bases; J trimming: 1 base; junction bases outside the gene matches: 14. The length of the CDR3 is 20 residues. CDR3 nucleotides: TGTGCCAGCAGCCTCAGGGTGGGGACTAGCGGGAGAGGTTCCTACAATGAGCAGTTCTTC. This gives the protein CASSLRVGTSGRGSYNEQFF. Full variable domain (missing parts from reference TRBV28 and TRBJ2-1): DVKVTQSSRYLVKRTGEKVFLECVQDMDHENMFWYRQDPGLGLRLIYFSYDVKMKEKGDIPEGYSVSREKKERFSLILESASTNQTSMYLCASSLRVGTSGRGSYNEQFFGPGTRLTVL.

In its sample, this clone was seen once. This rearrangement joins TRBV5-1 to TRBJ2-7, with a tentative D call TRBD2 (5 bases). Germline V gene lookup returns CDR1 SGHRS and CDR2 YFSETQ. The CDR3 is 14 residues long. Trimming pared 2 bases from V and 4 bases from J, leaving 13 bases between. CDR3 sequence (DNA): TGCGCCAGCAGCTTCGGACGAGCGGTTTACGAGCAGTACTTC. Protein product: CASSFGRAVYEQYF. The whole variable domain, filled in from reference TRBV5-1 and TRBJ2-7, reads KAGVTQTPRYLIKTRGQQVTLSCSPISGHRSVSWYQQTPGQGLQFLFEYFSETQRNKGNFPGRFSGRQFSNSRSEMNVSTLELGDSALYLCASSFGRAVYEQYFGPGTRLTVT.

This clone was seen once. V is TRBV27 and J is TRBJ2-1; TRBD2 matches at 7 bases. V lost 2 bases, J lost 3 bases, and 7 bases stayed unmatched. This CDR3 comprises 16 residues. Germline lookup yields CDR1 MNHEY and CDR2 SMNVEV (reference sequence). This CDR3 is CASSLGAGAHYNEQFF. The CDR3 nucleotides are TGTGCCAGCAGTTTAGGGGCGGGAGCCCACTACAATGAGCAGTTCTTC.

This clone was observed a few times. This CDR3 is CATSRDSVYGYTF. CDR3 sequence (DNA): TGTGCCACCAGCAGGGACTCCGTTTATGGCTACACCTTC. The chain has TRBV15 and TRBJ1-2; no definite D call. This CDR3 is built from 13 residues. CDR1 LNHNV and CDR2 YYDKDF come from the germline V gene (reference sequence). V lost 3 bases and J 5 bases, leaving 10 bases between the germline ends. The variable domain in full, with the rest retrieved from reference TRBV15 and TRBJ1-2, is DAMVIQNPRYQVTQFGKPVTLSCSQTLNHNVMYWYQQKSSQAPKLLFHYYDKDFNNEADTPDNFQSRRPNTSFCFLDIRSPGLGDTAMYLCATSRDSVYGYTFGSGTRLTVV.

The CDR3 region has the DNA TGTGCCAGCAGTTTAAGAGGCCTTTGGCAAGAGACCCAGTACTTC. Amino acids: CASSLRGLWQETQYF. This sequence joins TRBV27 and TRBJ2-5; D gene uncertain. Trimming cost V 2 bases and J 2 bases, with 12 bases left between them. The CDR3 runs 15 residues. Germline assignment: CDR1 MNHEY and CDR2 SMNVEV (reference sequence).

This chain uses TRBV6-6 with TRBJ2-5; 10 positions match TRBD2. The V gene end was trimmed by 6 bases and the J gene end by 5 bases; junction bases not matched to a gene: 9. The germline gives CDR1 MNHNY, CDR2 SVGAGI (reference sequence). The CDR3 sequence is 15 residues long. The CDR3 is CASRISGRNGETQYF. In nucleotides, the CDR3 is TGTGCCAGCAGAATTAGCGGGAGGAACGGGGAGACCCAGTACTTC.

The chain employs TRBV28 and TRBJ1-2; 9 bases line up with TRBD1. With V trimmed by 5 bases and J by 2 bases, 9 bases remained unmatched. Germline loops: CDR1 MDHEN, CDR2 SYDVKM. This CDR3 comprises 16 residues. The CDR3 sequence: CASSGPRQGVNYGYTF. CDR3 coding DNA: TGTGCCAGCAGTGGCCCGAGACAGGGGGTCAACTATGGCTACACCTTC.

The V and J genes are TRBV11-2 and TRBJ1-4; 8 positions match TRBD1. V trimming: 5 bases; J trimming: 8 bases; junction bases outside the gene matches: 13. Germline lookup yields CDR1 SGHAT and CDR2 FQNNGV. The CDR3 is made up of 16 amino acids. For the CDR3, the DNA is TGTGCCAGCAGCCCTATACAGGACAGGGCAGGCGAAAAACTGTTTTTT. Protein product: CASSPIQDRAGEKLFF.

The chain carries TRBV7-3 and TRBJ2-1; weak D call: TRBD1 (7 bases). The CDR3 has 13 residues. Trimming took off 5 bases at V and 8 bases at J, with 13 bases between the two ends. Looked up from germline, CDR1 is SGHTA and CDR2 is FQGTGA. The CDR3 nucleotides read TGTGCCAGCAGCGCGGGACAGAGCGATGAGCAGTTCTTC. It yields the protein CASSAGQSDEQFF. Together with reference TRBV7-3 and TRBJ2-1, the CDR3 gives the full variable domain: GAGVSQTPSNKVTEKGKYVELRCDPISGHTALYWYRQSLGQGPEFLIYFQGTGAADDSGLPNDRFFAVRPEGSVSTLKIQRTERGDSAVYLCASSAGQSDEQFFGPGTRLTVL.

V gene TRBV20-1 combines with J gene TRBJ1-5, with no clear D. The germline gives CDR1 DFQATT, CDR2 SNEGSKA (reference sequence). The CDR3 loop spans 11 amino acids. Trimming took off 5 bases at V and 9 bases at J, with 11 bases between the two ends. The CDR3 sequence: CSAGSTGPQHF. CDR3 DNA sequence: TGCAGTGCTGGATCGACGGGGCCCCAGCATTTT.

This clone was counted once. The chain carries TRBV25-1 and TRBJ2-2; 9 bases are a match to TRBD2. V was pared by 6 bases and J by 2 bases, with 4 bases of the junction left unmatched. This CDR3 region has 15 residues. Per the germline V gene, CDR1 is MGHDK and CDR2 is SYGVNS. Here the CDR3 DNA reads TGTGCCAGCAGAGCTAGCGGGGTAAACACCGGGGAGCTGTTTTTT. Translated: CASRASGVNTGELFF. The whole variable domain, filled in from reference TRBV25-1 and TRBJ2-2, reads EADIYQTPRYLVIGTGKKITLECSQTMGHDKMYWYQQDPGMELHLIHYSYGVNSTEKGDLSSESTVSRIRTEHFPLTLESARPSHTSQYLCASRASGVNTGELFFGEGSRLTVL.

The V gene is TRBV4-2, the J gene TRBJ1-5; 7 bases agree with TRBD1. This CDR3 has 17 residues. The V segment lost 3 bases and the J segment 6 bases; nucleotides outside the gene matches: 14. Germline V gene data show CDR1 as LGHNA and CDR2 as YNFKEQ. CDR3 DNA sequence: TGTGCCAGCAGCCAGGAAGGGGGCGAGGTGGGGATTCAGCCCCAGCATTTT. It translates to CASSQEGGEVGIQPQHF.

This sequence joins TRBV27 and TRBJ1-2, with a tentative D call TRBD1 (6 bases). V gave up 4 bases and J gave up 4 bases, with 13 bases separating them. There are 14 residues in the CDR3. Per germline, CDR1 MNHEY and CDR2 SMNVEV (reference sequence). This CDR3 is CASSSSTGSYGYTF. Here the CDR3 DNA reads TGTGCCAGCAGTTCCTCCACAGGGAGCTATGGCTACACCTTC.

The rearrangement uses TRBV6-5 and TRBJ2-7, with a weak D call TRBD1 (7 bases). The germline CDR1 and CDR2 sequences are MNHEY and SVGAGI. The V and J ends lost 4 bases and 7 bases respectively, with 14 bases between them. The CDR3 totals 13 residues. The CDR3 is CASSWAGGGEQYF. CDR3 in DNA: TGTGCCAGCAGTTGGGCAGGGGGAGGTGAGCAGTACTTC.

The chain uses TRBV7-2 and TRBJ2-1, with TRBD2 matching 13 bases. The germline V gene has CDR1 SGHTA and CDR2 FQGNSA. The CDR3 extends over 13 amino acids. V gave up 4 bases and J gave up 10 bases; unmatched junction bases: 1. This chain's CDR3 is CASSSGLAGEQFF. The CDR3 DNA is TGTGCCAGCAGCTCGGGACTAGCGGGAGAGCAGTTCTTC.

The rearrangement joins TRBV30 to TRBJ2-3; no clear D. Germline V gives CDR1 GTSNPN, CDR2 SVGIG (reference sequence). The CDR3 runs 14 residues. V lost 2 bases, J lost 0 bases, and 9 bases lay in between. DNA of the CDR3: TGTGCCTGGAGTCTAGGAGCTAGCACAGATACGCAGTATTTT. Its protein product is CAWSLGASTDTQYF. Full variable domain (rest looked up from reference TRBV30 and TRBJ2-3): SQTIHQWPATLVQPVGSPLSLECTVEGTSNPNLYWYRQAAGRGLQLLFYSVGIGQISSEVPQNLSASRPQDRQFILSSKKLLLSDSGFYLCAWSLGASTDTQYFGPGTRLTVL.

The genes are TRBV7-6 and TRBJ2-3, with 8 bases that match TRBD2. Germline V gives CDR1 SGHVS, CDR2 FNYEAQ. After removal of 3 bases from V and 4 bases from J, the junction contained 6 bases not matched to a gene. CDR3 length: 15 amino acids. The CDR3 loop reads CASSFGLAEADTQYF. CDR3 sequence (DNA): TGTGCCAGCAGCTTCGGACTAGCAGAAGCAGATACGCAGTATTTT.

As regards this clone: This same CDR3 is encoded by further DNA sequences in the sample. This chain connects TRBV25-1 to TRBJ1-3; no firm D call. The germline V gene has CDR1 MGHDK and CDR2 SYGVNS. The length of the CDR3 is 15 residues. V was trimmed by 2 bases and J by 0 bases, leaving 8 bases between them. This CDR3 reads CASSEPGGSGNTIYF. CDR3 nucleotides: TGTGCCAGCAGTGAACCGGGAGGCTCTGGAAACACCATATATTTT. Supplemented by reference TRBV25-1 and TRBJ1-3, the full variable domain reads EADIYQTPRYLVIGTGKKITLECSQTMGHDKMYWYQQDPGMELHLIHYSYGVNSTEKGDLSSESTVSRIRTEHFPLTLESARPSHTSQYLCASSEPGGSGNTIYFGEGSWLTVV.

The rearrangement joins TRBV28 to TRBJ2-5; 8 positions agree with TRBD2. The CDR3 totals 18 residues. Trimming at V came to 6 bases and at J to 2 bases, leaving 17 bases not matched to a gene. Germline CDR1 and CDR2: MDHEN and SYDVKM. CDR3 in amino acids: CASRTQRGFRRGQETQYF. The CDR3 DNA is TGTGCCAGCAGGACCCAGCGGGGGTTTAGAAGGGGACAAGAGACCCAGTACTTC.

This chain connects TRBV28 to TRBJ2-3; 9 bases are shared with TRBD1. The CDR3 consists of 15 residues. Trimming cost V 8 bases and J 0 bases; bases outside gene matches: 6. Germline V gene data show CDR1 as MDHEN and CDR2 as SYDVKM. The CDR3 loop reads CASLQQGASTDTQYF. In DNA form, the CDR3 reads TGTGCCAGCCTACAACAGGGGGCTAGCACAGATACGCAGTATTTT.

J is TRBJ1-3 and V is TRBV25-1; the match to TRBD1 covers 8 bases. Trimming took 4 bases from V and 5 from J; bases not matched to a gene: 1. The CDR3 is 13 amino acids. Germline V gives CDR1 MGHDK, CDR2 SYGVNS. CDR3 coding DNA: TGTGCCAGCAGTGGACAGGGGCGAAACACCATATATTTT. Translation gives CASSGQGRNTIYF.